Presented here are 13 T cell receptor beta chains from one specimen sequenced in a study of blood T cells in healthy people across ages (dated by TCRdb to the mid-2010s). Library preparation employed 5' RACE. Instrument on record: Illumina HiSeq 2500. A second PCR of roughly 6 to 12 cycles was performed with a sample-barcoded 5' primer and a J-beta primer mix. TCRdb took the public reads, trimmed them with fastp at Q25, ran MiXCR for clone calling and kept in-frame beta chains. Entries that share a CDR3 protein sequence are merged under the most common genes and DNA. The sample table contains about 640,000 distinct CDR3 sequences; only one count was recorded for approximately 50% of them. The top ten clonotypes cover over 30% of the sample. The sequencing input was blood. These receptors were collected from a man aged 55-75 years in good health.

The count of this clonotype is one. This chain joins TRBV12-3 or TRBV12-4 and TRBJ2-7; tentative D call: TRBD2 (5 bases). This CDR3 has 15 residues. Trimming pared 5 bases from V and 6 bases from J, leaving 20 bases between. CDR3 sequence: CASSQAGNGPCEQYF. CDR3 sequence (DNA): TGTGCCAGCAGTCAGGCCGGGAACGGCCCCTGCGAGCAGTACTTC.

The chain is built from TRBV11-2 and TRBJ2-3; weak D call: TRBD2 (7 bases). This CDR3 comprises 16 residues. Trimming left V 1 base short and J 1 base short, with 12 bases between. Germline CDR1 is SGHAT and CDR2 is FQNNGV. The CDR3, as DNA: TGTGCCAGCAGCTTAGCGGGGGGCCTCGGCACAGATACGCAGTATTTT. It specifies CASSLAGGLGTDTQYF.

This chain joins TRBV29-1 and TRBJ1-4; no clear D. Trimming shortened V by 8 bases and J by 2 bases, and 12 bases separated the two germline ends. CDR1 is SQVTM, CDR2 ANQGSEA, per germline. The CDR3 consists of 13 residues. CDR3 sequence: CSFQRHTNEKLFF. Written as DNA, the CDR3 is TGCAGCTTTCAGAGGCACACTAATGAAAAACTGTTTTTT. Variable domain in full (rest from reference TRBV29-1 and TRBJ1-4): SAVISQKPSRDICQRGTSLTIQCQVDSQVTMMFWYRQQPGQSLTLIATANQGSEATYESGFVIDKFPISRPNLTFSTLTVSNMSPEDSSIYLCSFQRHTNEKLFFGSGTQLSVL.

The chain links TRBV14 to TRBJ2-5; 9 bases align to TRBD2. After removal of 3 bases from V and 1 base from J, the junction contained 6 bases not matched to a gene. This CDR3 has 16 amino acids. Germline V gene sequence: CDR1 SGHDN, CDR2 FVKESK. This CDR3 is CASSHLVSGGQETQYF. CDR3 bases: TGTGCCAGCAGCCATCTCGTTAGCGGGGGCCAAGAGACCCAGTACTTC.

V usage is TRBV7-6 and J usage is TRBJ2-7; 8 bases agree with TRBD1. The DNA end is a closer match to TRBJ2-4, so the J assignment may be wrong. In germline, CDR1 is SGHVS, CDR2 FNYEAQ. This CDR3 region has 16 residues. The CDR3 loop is CASSPDQGAVQNIQYF. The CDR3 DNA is TGTGCCAGCAGCCCGGACCAGGGGGCCGTCCAAAACATTCAGTACTTC.

Here the CDR3 reads CASSPRRSQETQYF. The CDR3 DNA is TGTGCCAGCTCCCCTCGACGGTCACAAGAGACCCAGTACTTC. V usage is TRBV18 and J usage is TRBJ2-5; D gene unclear. Between the trimmed V and J ends, which lost 6 bases and 2 bases, there was a span of 13 bases. Germline V gives CDR1 KGHSH, CDR2 LQKENI. The CDR3 loop spans 14 amino acids.

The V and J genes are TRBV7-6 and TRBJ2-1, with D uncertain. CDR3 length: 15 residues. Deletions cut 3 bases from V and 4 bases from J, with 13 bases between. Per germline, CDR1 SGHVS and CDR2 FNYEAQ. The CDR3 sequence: CASSLTLPNYNEQFF. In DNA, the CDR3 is TGTGCCAGCAGCTTGACACTGCCCAATTACAATGAGCAGTTCTTC.

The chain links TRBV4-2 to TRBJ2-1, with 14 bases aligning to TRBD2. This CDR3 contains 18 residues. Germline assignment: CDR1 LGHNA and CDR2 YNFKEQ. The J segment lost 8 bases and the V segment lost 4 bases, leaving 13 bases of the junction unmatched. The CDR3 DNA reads TGTGCCAGCAGCCTCCCTCTTGCCCCGGGACTAGCGGGGGATGAGCAGTTCTTC. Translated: CASSLPLAPGLAGDEQFF.

CDR3 sequence reads: CASSLGTVKTQYF. CDR3 nucleotide sequence: TGTGCCAGCAGCCTCGGGACCGTGAAGACCCAGTACTTC. The chain has TRBV7-2 and TRBJ2-5, with D perhaps given as TRBD1 or TRBD2 (5 bases each). There are 13 residues in the CDR3. The ends were cut back, 5 bases at V and 6 bases at J, with 13 bases in the middle. The germline CDR1 and CDR2 sequences are SGHTA and FQGNSA.

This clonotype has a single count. The CDR3 DNA is TGTGCCAGCAGTTTAGAGAGCGGGCCAAGCTACGAGCAGTACTTC. Protein sequence: CASSLESGPSYEQYF. This chain joins TRBV12-3 or TRBV12-4 and TRBJ2-7; D possibly corresponds to TRBD2 (6 bases). Trimming took off 1 base at V and 3 bases at J, with 13 bases between the two ends. This CDR3 contains 15 residues.

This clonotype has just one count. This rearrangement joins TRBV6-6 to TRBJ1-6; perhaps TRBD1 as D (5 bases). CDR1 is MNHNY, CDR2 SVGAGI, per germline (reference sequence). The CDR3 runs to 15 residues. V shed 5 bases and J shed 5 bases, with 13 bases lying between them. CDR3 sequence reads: CASSPLGPNNSPLHF. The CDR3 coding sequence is TGTGCCAGCAGTCCCCTGGGACCGAATAATTCACCCCTCCACTTT.

The chain's CDR3 is CSASPGTGNYEQYF. CDR3 DNA sequence: TGCAGTGCTAGTCCTGGAACAGGGAATTACGAGCAGTACTTC. This chain uses TRBV20-1 with TRBJ2-7, with a tentative D call TRBD1 (6 bases). V lost 3 bases to trimming and J lost 4 bases, with 16 bases between them. This CDR3 is built from 14 residues. Per the germline V gene, CDR1 is DFQATT and CDR2 is SNEGSKA (reference sequence).

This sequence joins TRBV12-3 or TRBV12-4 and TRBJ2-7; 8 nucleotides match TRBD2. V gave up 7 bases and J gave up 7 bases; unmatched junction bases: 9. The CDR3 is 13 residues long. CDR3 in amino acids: CASTHAGGGEQYF. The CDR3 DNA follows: TGTGCCAGCACCCACGCCGGGGGGGGTGAGCAGTACTTC.